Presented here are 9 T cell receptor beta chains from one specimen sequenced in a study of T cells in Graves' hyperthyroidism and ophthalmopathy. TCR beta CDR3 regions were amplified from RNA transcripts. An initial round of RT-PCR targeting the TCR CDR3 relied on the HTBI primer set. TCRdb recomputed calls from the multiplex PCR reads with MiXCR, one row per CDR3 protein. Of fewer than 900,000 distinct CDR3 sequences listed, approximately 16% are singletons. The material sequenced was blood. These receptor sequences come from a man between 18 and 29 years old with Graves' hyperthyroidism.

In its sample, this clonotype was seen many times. CDR3 protein: CASRRDREGTYEQYF. The DNA of the CDR3 is TGTGCCAGCAGAAGGGACAGGGAGGGGACCTACGAGCAGTACTTC. The rearrangement joins TRBV2 to TRBJ2-7, with 9 bases matching TRBD1. CDR1 is SNHLY, CDR2 FYNNEI, per germline. CDR3 length equals 15 residues. The trim removed 6 bases at V and 2 bases at J, leaving 8 bases unmatched.

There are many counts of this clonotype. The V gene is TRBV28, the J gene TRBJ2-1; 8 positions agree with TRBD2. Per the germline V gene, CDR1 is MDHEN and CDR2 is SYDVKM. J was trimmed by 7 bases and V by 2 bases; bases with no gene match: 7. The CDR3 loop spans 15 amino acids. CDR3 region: CASSLPAGAGNEQFF. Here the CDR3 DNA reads TGTGCCAGCAGTTTACCAGCGGGAGCGGGGAATGAGCAGTTCTTC.

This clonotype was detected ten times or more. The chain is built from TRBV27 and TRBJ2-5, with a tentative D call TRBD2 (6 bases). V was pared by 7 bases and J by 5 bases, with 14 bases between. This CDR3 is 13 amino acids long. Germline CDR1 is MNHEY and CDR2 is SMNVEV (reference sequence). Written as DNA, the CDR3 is TGTGCCAGCAACGGGAGAGGCCCTGAGACCCAGTACTTC. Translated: CASNGRGPETQYF.

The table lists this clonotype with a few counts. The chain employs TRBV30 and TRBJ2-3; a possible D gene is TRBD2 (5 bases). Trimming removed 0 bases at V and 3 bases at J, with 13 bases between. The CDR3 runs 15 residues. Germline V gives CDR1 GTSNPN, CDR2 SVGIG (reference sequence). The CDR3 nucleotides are TGTGCCTGGAGTGTCCGGCTAGCCCAGACAGATACGCAGTATTTT. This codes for CAWSVRLAQTDTQYF. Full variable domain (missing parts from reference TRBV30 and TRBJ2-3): SQTIHQWPATLVQPVGSPLSLECTVEGTSNPNLYWYRQAAGRGLQLLFYSVGIGQISSEVPQNLSASRPQDRQFILSSKKLLLSDSGFYLCAWSVRLAQTDTQYFGPGTRLTVL.

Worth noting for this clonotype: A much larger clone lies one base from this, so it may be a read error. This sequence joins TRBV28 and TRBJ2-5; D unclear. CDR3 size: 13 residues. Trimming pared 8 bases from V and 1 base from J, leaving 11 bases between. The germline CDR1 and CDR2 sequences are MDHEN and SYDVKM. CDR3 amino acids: CASEILSQETQYF. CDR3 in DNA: TGTGCCAGCGAGATCCTAAGCCAAGAGACCCAGTACTTC.

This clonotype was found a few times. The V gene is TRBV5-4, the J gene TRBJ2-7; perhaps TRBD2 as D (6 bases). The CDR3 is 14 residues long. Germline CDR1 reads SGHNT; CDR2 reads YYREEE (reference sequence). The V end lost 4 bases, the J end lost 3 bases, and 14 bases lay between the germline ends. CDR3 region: CASSVPGENYEQYF. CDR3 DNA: TGTGCCAGCAGCGTGCCGGGAGAAAACTACGAGCAGTACTTC.

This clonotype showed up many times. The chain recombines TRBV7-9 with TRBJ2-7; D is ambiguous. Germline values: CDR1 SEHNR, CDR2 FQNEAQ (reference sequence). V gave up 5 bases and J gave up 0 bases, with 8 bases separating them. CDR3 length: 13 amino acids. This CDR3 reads CASSPTPSYEQYF. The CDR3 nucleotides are TGTGCCAGCAGCCCGACTCCCTCCTACGAGCAGTACTTC.

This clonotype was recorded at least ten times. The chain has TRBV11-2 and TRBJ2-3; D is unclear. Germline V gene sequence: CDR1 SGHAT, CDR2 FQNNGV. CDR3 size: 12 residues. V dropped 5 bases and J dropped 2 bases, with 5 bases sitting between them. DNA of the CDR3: TGTGCCAGCAGCCACGACACAGATACGCAGTATTTT. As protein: CASSHDTDTQYF. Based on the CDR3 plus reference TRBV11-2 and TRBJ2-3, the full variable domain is EAGVAQSPRYKIIEKRQSVAFWCNPISGHATLYWYQQILGQGPKLLIQFQNNGVVDDSQLPKDRFSAERLKGVDSTLKIQPAKLEDSAVYLCASSHDTDTQYFGPGTRLTVL.

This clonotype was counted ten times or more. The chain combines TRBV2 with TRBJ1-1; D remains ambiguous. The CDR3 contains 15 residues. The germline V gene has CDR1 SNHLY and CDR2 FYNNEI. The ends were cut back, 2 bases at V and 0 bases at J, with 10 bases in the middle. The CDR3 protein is CASSERGGLNTEAFF. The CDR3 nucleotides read TGTGCCAGCAGTGAACGGGGAGGCTTGAACACTGAAGCTTTCTTT.